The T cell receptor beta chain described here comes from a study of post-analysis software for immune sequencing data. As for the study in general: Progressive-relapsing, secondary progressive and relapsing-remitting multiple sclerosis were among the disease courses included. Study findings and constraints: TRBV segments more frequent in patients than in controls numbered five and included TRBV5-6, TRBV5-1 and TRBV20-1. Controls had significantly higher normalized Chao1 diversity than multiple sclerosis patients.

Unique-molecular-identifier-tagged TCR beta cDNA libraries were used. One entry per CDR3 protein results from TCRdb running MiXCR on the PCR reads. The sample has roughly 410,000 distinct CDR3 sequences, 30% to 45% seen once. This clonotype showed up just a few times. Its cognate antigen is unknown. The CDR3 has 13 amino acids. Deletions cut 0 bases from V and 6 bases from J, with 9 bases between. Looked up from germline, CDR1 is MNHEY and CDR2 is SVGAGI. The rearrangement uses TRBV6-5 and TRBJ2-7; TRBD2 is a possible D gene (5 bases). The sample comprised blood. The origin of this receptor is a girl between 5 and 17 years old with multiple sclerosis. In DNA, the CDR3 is TGTGCCAGCAGTTACTCGAATGGAGGCGAGCAGTACTTC. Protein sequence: CASSYSNGGEQYF.